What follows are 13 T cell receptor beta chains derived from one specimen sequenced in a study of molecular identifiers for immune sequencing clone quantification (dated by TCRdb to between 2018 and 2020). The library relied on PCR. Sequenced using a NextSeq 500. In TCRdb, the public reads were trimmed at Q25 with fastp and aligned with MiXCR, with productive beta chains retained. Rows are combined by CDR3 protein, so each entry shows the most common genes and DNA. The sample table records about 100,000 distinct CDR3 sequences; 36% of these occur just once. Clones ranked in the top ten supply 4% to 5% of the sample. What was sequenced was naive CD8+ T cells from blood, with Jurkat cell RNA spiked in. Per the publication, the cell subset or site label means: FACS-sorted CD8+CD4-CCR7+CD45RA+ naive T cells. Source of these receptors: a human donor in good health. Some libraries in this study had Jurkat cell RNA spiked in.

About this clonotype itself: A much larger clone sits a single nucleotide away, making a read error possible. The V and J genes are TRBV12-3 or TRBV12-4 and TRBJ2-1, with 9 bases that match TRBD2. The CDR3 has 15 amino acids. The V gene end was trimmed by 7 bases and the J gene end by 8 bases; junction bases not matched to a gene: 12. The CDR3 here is CASTAAGGPGYEQFF. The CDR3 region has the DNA TGTGCCAGCACTGCAGCGGGAGGCCCGGGATATGAGCAGTTCTTC.

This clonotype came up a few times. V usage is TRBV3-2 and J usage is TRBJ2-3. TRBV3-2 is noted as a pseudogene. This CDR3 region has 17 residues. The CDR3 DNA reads TGTGCCAGCAGCCAAGATCGGACTGCCATTGGCACAGATACGCAGTATTTT. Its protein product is CASSQDRTAIGTDTQYF.

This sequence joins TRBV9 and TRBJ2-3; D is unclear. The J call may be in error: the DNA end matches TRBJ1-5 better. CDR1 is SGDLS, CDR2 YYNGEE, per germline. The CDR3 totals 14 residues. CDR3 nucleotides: TGTGCCAGCAGCGTAGGGCACCCCACAGATACGCAGCATTTT. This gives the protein CASSVGHPTDTQHF.

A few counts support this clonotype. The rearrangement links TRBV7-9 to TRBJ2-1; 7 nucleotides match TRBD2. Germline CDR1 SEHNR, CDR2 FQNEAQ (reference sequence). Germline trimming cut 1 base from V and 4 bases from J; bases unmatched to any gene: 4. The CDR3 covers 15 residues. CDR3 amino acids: CASSLDLREYNEQFF. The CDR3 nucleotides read TGTGCCAGCAGCTTAGATTTGCGGGAGTACAATGAGCAGTTCTTC.

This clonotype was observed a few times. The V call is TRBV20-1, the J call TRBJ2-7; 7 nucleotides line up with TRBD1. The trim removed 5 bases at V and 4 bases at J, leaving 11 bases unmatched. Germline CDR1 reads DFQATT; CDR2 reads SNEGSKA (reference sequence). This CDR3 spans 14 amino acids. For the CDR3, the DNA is TGCAGTGCTTCGAGTTTGGGACAGTCTTACGAGCAGTACTTC. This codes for CSASSLGQSYEQYF.

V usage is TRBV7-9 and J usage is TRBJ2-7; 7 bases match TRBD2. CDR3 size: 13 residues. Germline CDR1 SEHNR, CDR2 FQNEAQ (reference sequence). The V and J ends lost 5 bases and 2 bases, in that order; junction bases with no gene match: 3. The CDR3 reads CASSPAGTYEQYF. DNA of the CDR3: TGTGCCAGCAGCCCAGCGGGAACCTACGAGCAGTACTTC.

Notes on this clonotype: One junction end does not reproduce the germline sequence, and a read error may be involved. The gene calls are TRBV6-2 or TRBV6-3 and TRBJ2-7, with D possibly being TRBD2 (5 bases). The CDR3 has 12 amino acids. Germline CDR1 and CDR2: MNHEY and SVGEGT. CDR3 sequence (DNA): TGTGCCAGCAGTTACCGGGATTACGAGCGGTACTTC. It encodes CASSYRDYERYF.

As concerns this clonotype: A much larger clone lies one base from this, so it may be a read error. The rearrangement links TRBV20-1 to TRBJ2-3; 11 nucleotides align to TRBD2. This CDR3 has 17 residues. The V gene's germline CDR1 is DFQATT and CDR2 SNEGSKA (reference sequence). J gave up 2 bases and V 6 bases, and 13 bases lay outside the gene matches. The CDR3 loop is CSAALPGTSGYTDTQYF. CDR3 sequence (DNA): TGCAGTGCCGCCCTCCCCGGGACTAGCGGTTACACAGATACGCAGTATTTT.

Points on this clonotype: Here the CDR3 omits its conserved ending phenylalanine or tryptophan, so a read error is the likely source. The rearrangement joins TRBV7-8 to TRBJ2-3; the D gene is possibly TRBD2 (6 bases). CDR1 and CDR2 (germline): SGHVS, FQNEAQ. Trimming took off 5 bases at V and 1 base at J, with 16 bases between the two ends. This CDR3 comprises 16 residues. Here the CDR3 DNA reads TGTGCCAGCAGCCTAGGGGCGGCTAGCGGCACAGATACGCAGTATTAT. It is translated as CASSLGAASGTDTQYY.

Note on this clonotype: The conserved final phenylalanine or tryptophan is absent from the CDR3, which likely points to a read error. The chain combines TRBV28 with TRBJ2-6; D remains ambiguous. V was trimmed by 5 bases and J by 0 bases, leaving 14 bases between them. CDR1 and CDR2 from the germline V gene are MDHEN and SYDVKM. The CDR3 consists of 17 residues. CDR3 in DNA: TGTGCCAGCAGTGCCCTCCTAGGCTCCTCTGGGGCCAACGTCCTGACTATC. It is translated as CASSALLGSSGANVLTI.

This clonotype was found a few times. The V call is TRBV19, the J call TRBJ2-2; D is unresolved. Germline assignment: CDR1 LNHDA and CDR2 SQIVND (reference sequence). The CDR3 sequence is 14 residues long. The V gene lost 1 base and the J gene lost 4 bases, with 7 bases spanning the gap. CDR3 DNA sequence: TGTGCCAGTAGTATAGCGTCGGTCACCGGGGAGCTGTTTTTT. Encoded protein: CASSIASVTGELFF.

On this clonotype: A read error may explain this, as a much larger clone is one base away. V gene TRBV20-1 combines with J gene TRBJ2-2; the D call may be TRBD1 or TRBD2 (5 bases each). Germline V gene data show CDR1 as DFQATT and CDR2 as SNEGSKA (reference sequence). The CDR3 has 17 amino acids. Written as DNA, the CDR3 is TGCAGTGCTAGAGATCAGGGAGCAGGTTCGAACACCGGGGAGCTGTTATTT. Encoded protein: CSARDQGAGSNTGELLF.

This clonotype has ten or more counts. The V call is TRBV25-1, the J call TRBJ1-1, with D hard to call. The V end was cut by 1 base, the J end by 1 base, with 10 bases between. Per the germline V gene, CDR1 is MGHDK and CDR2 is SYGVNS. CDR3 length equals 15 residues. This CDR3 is CASSEWVGPNTEAFF. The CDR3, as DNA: TGTGCCAGCAGTGAATGGGTAGGGCCGAACACTGAAGCTTTCTTT.